What follows describes a single TCR beta chain. This specimen belongs to a study of blood T cell repertoires in COVID-19. At the level of the study: Whether acute or convalescent, the COVID-19 samples came from the United States, Italy and Spain.

TCRdb keeps only in-frame clones here, not all; method: immunoSEQ multiplex PCR. The table lists approximately 210,000 clones, 65% to 85% of them singletons. Participants came from about two dozen US areas, aged roughly 18 to 89 years. Participant-given clinical history determined each cohort assignment. In germline, CDR1 is LGHNA, CDR2 YNFKEQ. V was trimmed by 1 base and J by 5 bases, leaving 14 bases between them. The CDR3 loop spans 15 amino acids. This clonotype originated in a woman aged 60-70 years who had recovered from COVID-19. The rearrangement uses TRBV4-2 and TRBJ2-5; weak D call: TRBD2 (7 bases). Source material: PBMCs or T cells enriched from blood (not recorded which). The CDR3 loop reads CASSQGGGGRETQYF. DNA of the CDR3: TGTGCCAGCAGCCAAGGGGGGGGCGGTCGGGAGACCCAGTACTTC.